This TCR beta chain was profiled in a study of long-term antiretroviral therapy in people with HIV (dated by TCRdb to between 2022 and 2023). Study-level background: The earliest samples were collected approximately a decade before the 2015 WHO recommendation for immediate ART, a period when ART was typically delayed until CD4 counts fell. This retrospective serial study examined whether starting ART and sustained HIV suppression were associated with changes in the composition and diversity of the TRB repertoire in peripheral blood. A total of 192 cryopreserved PBMC samples came from 30 adults with confirmed HIV infection and were collected serially over a mean of about 6 years (range 1-12). About 35% of the 30 participants with HIV were female. Test extractions of a monoclonal T-cell line alongside about 30 polyclonal samples showed no cross-contamination during QIAcube processing. Paper-wide results and their limitations: Unsorted PBMC were profiled instead of sorted CD4+ and CD8+ T cells because pre-ART samples had limited cell numbers. Expanded TRB clones identified before ART initiation dominated the repertoire at all time points, although this dominance fluctuated and declined in many PLHIV after ART. No data were available on ART adherence, viral resistance or therapy changes, limiting inferences about post-ART repertoire changes. Compared with controls, HIV repertoires had narrower CDR3 length ranges, and the network structure pointed to an antigen-experienced repertoire that shifted only slightly toward naive after ART. The samples were dated from about 2004 to 2017, and the ART regimens that were used may be less effective than current ART regimens. Limited PBMC availability meant only the TCR beta chain was sequenced, without alpha chain pairing. Starting ART was linked to a significant rise in TRB diversity, yet even with long-term ART the diversity remained significantly lower than in transplant donor controls.

The immunoSEQ hsTCRB v3.0 assay was used at survey level resolution to sequence the TRB variable region. The targeted TRB sequencing depth was roughly 35,000-50,000 T-cell genomes per sample. An Illumina MiSeq with a v3 150-cycle kit was used to sequence the pooled TRB libraries. In the paper's pipeline: Repertoire analysis was run in R within a reproducible Nextflow workflow that covered QC, data transformation and analysis. LymphoSeq2, an R package for exploring AIRR-Seq data, was used to implement custom analyses. A handful of samples yielding fewer than 5000 total TRB sequences were excluded, leaving 188 analyzed HIV repertoires. Among the roughly 180 retained HIV repertoires, some 60 were collected before ART initiation and around 130 after ART initiation. Repertoires were downsampled to 5000 TRB nucleotide sequences, and summary statistics were averaged over 100 downsampling iterations. The analysis kept only TRB sequences whose CDR3 regions were at least seven amino acids long. Diversity was assessed using a clonality score derived from Shannon entropy and using the Gini coefficient. In the repertoire networks, any two of the top 5000 CDR3 amino acid sequences were linked whenever the two sequences differed by an edit distance of one. GLIPH2 predicted antigen specificity groups and MHC restriction for TRB CDR3 amino acid sequences. Known CMV, EBV, HIV or tissue antigen associations were flagged by matching CDR3 amino acid sequences against VDJdb and McPAS-TCR. Pre-ART, post-ART and control groups were compared with Wilcoxon signed-rank tests and Holm-Bonferroni correction. Held by TCRdb, this immuneACCESS table contains in-frame sequences only and omits some clones. Under half of the omission traces to an unresolved V gene where checked; the cause of the rest is unknown. The V and J calls and the clone size are those of that table, but D and trimming were determined from the DNA. Within this sample are some 26,000 clones, with roughly 86% of them counted one time only. The ten largest clones capture 4.5% to 5.5% of the sample.

Points on this clone: Its antigen is still unknown. The input lacks base qualities; no much larger clone sits a single base away.

Inclusion was restricted to participants for whom at least one PBMC sample before ART initiation and at least two post-ART samples were available. Every participant with HIV received treatment in the United States of America. Before DNA extraction, cryopreserved samples containing roughly 0.9-10 million PBMC were thawed and washed. At the time of the earliest PBMC sample for each participant with HIV, ages ranged from 23 to 54 years. Per participant, PBMC samples came from 1-4 timepoints prior to ART initiation and 2-8 timepoints following ART initiation, for a median of 7 samples. Serial HIV viral load, CD4+ T-cell count, ART history and demographic data were obtained for every participant. Using a Qiagen kit on a QIAcube, genomic DNA was extracted from unsorted PBMC, with samples processed in batches of 12. The germline ends are 18 bases apart after V is trimmed by 0 bases and J by 5 bases. Reading the germline V gene gives CDR1 SGDLS and CDR2 YYNGEE. The CDR3, cysteine through phenylalanine, is 16 amino acids long. Only the CDR3 DNA is retained, 48 bases long and in frame from the first base.

The source is a man in his forties with HIV. Sequenced here: unsorted PBMCs, sampled 2.7 years after starting antiretroviral therapy. The chain couples TRBV9 to TRBJ2-7, with the D gene tentatively TRBD1 or TRBD2, based on 5 matching bases in each. Here is the DNA: TGTGCCAGCAGCGTAGGCACCGGGACGGGCAAACACGAGCAGTACTTC. Its protein reads: CASSVGTGTGKHEQYF.